The rows below give T cell receptor beta chains drawn from one sample of a study of blood T cell repertoires in COVID-19. Data came from immunoSEQ multiplex PCR; TCRdb stores just in-frame clones and leaves some out. This sample has around 310,000 clones, with approximately 90% found just once. The sequencing sample was made of PBMCs or T cells enriched from blood (not recorded which). The receptors stem from a woman in her forties who had recovered from COVID-19. Each CDR3 is given with its conserved first and last residue. D genes are given only for firm matches. Not every row has a clone size; where given, it reads once, few, many or a size class.

J gene | V gene | D gene | clone size | CDR3 protein | CDR3 DNA
TRBJ2-1 | TRBV9 | TRBD2 | - | CASSARLAGVTYNEQFF | TGTGCCAGCAGCGCGAGACTAGCGGGAGTTACTTACAATGAGCAGTTCTTC
TRBJ2-7 | TRBV5-6 | TRBD2 | - | CASSSGPGTSVYEQYF | TGTGCCAGCAGCTCAGGCCCCGGGACTAGCGTATACGAGCAGTACTTC
TRBJ1-3 | TRBV30 | - | - | CAWNRDSGNTIYF | TGTGCCTGGAATCGAGACTCTGGAAACACCATATATTTT
TRBJ1-4 | TRBV12-5 | TRBD1 | once | CASGSTGTGGEKLFF | TGTGCTAGTGGTTCAACAGGGACAGGTGGTGAAAAACTGTTTTTT
TRBJ2-3 | TRBV7-2 | TRBD1 | - | CASSDDRGRTDTQYF | TGTGCCAGCAGCGACGACAGGGGGCGCACAGATACGCAGTATTTT
TRBJ1-2 | TRBV7-6 | TRBD1 | once | CASSQKPGTGVYGYTF | TGTGCCAGCAGCCAAAAACCCGGGACAGGGGTCTATGGCTACACCTTC
TRBJ2-5 | TRBV25-1 | - | few | CASSEARRETQYF | TGTGCCAGCAGTGAGGCCCGGAGGGAGACCCAGTACTTC
TRBJ2-3 | TRBV7-2 | - | - | CASSGGPAGTHLTDTQYF | TGTGCCAGCTCAGGGGGGCCGGCCGGGACTCACCTCACAGATACGCAGTATTTT
TRBJ1-2 | TRBV27 | - | few | CASIYGGVLYGYTF | TGTGCCAGCATTTATGGCGGCGTCCTCTATGGCTACACCTTC
TRBJ2-4 | TRBV12-5 | - | once | CASGFPDSLAKNIQYF | TGTGCTAGTGGTTTTCCGGACAGCCTAGCCAAAAACATTCAGTACTTC
TRBJ2-1 | TRBV7-2 | TRBD2 | - | CASSLASGGALHEQFF | TGTGCCAGCAGCCTCGCTAGCGGGGGGGCCCTCCATGAGCAGTTCTTC
TRBJ2-3 | TRBV7-9 | - | - | CASSLRGNTQYF | TGTGCCAGCAGCTTACGGGGGAATACGCAGTATTTT
TRBJ2-7 | TRBV7-6 | - | - | CASSFSGGYEQYF | TGTGCCAGCAGCTTTTCAGGGGGGTACGAGCAGTACTTC
TRBJ1-6 | TRBV9 | - | - | CASSVGGNSPLHF | TGTGCCAGCAGCGTAGGAGGTAATTCACCCCTCCACTTT
TRBJ2-4 | TRBV11-2 | - | few | CASSNSDIQYF | TGTGCCAGCTCTAATTCGGACATTCAGTACTTC
TRBJ1-1 | TRBV7-3 | - | - | CASRSQMNTEAFF | TGTGCCAGCAGGTCTCAGATGAACACTGAAGCTTTCTTT
TRBJ2-7 | TRBV6-2/TRBV6-3 | - | - | CASSSTGPYEQYF | TGTGCCAGCAGTTCCACAGGGCCCTACGAGCAGTACTTC
TRBJ1-6 | TRBV5-1 | - | - | CASSLKMADVSSPLHF | TGCGCCAGCAGCTTGAAGATGGCGGATGTTAGTTCACCCCTCCACTTT
TRBJ1-5 | TRBV3-1/TRBV3-2 | - | - | CASSRSGRMGDQPQHF | TGTGCCAGCAGCCGATCAGGCAGGATGGGCGATCAGCCCCAGCATTTT
TRBJ1-5 | TRBV27 | - | few | CASSPLQGRNQPQHF | TGTGCCAGCAGTCCCCTCCAGGGTAGGAATCAGCCCCAGCATTTT
TRBJ1-3 | TRBV5-4 | - | once | CASSSAGTSKNTIYF | TGTGCCAGCAGCTCAGCAGGGACTTCTAAGAACACCATATATTTT
TRBJ2-3 | TRBV11-3 | - | - | CASSLEATPLGTDTQYF | TGTGCCAGCAGCTTAGAGGCGACTCCGTTGGGCACAGATACGCAGTATTTT